The 9 T cell receptor beta chains presented below share a single source sample, sequenced in a study of spatial heterogeneity in lung cancer. TCRdb analysed the 5' RACE reads with MiXCR anew, one entry per CDR3 protein. The data contain about 95,000 distinct CDR3 sequences, 7% to 9% of them singletons. Time point meaning: sample taken at primary tumor resection. The input material, whole RNA from tumor, nontumor lung or frozen PBMC, was sequenced unsorted. The sample here was PBMCs, taken at surgery. Source of these receptors: a male donor with early-stage non-small cell lung cancer.

This clonotype came up a few times. This rearrangement joins TRBV28 to TRBJ2-3; no clear D. CDR3 size: 15 residues. CDR1 MDHEN and CDR2 SYDVKM come from the germline V gene. Deletions cut 5 bases from V and 5 bases from J, with 17 bases between. Written as DNA, the CDR3 is TGTGCCAGCAGTCCCCAGACCCTTGTTGGAGATACGCAGTATTTT. Translating it yields CASSPQTLVGDTQYF.

This clonotype was picked up many times. The chain employs TRBV5-5 and TRBJ1-2; D is undetermined. Germline values: CDR1 SGHKS, CDR2 YYEKEE (reference sequence). Trimming shortened V by 5 bases and J by 6 bases, and 14 bases separated the two germline ends. This CDR3 comprises 13 residues. CDR3 amino acids: CASRASGGDGYTF. In DNA, the CDR3 is TGTGCCAGCAGGGCGAGCGGCGGTGATGGCTACACCTTC.

The chain uses TRBV24-1 and TRBJ2-2; D is tentatively TRBD1 or TRBD2 (5 bases each). V lost 1 base and J lost 2, with 10 bases in between. Per the germline V gene, CDR1 is KGHDR and CDR2 is SFDVKD. The CDR3 is 16 residues long. CDR3 protein: CATSDFGDRNTGELFF. In DNA, the CDR3 is TGTGCCACCAGTGATTTTGGGGACCGAAACACCGGGGAGCTGTTTTTT.

The chain employs TRBV5-1 and TRBJ2-1; TRBD2 agrees at 10 bases. Germline loops: CDR1 SGHRS, CDR2 YFSETQ. The CDR3 is 14 residues long. J lost 5 bases, V lost 6 bases, and 5 bases had no gene match. The CDR3 DNA reads TGCGCCAGCAACCCTAGCGGGAGTAACAATGAGCAGTTCTTC. Translation: CASNPSGSNNEQFF.

This clonotype was counted many times. V usage is TRBV27 and J usage is TRBJ2-7; the D gene is possibly TRBD2 (5 bases). Trimming left V 3 bases short and J 5 bases short, with 8 bases between. The germline CDR1 and CDR2 sequences are MNHEY and SMNVEV (reference sequence). CDR3 length: 12 amino acids. The CDR3 DNA reads TGTGCCAGCAGTTTTTACGGGGACGAGCAGTACTTC. This gives the protein CASSFYGDEQYF.

This chain joins TRBV7-2 and TRBJ2-7; D is undetermined. Germline CDR1 SGHTA, CDR2 FQGNSA. The CDR3 has 12 amino acids. Trimming took 3 bases from V and 6 from J, leaving 9 bases between them. The CDR3, as DNA: TGTGCCAGCAGCTTGCCCGGGTTCGAGCAGTACTTC. It encodes CASSLPGFEQYF.

This clonotype was detected ten times or more. The CDR3 loop is CSVAETNYEQYF. The CDR3 coding sequence is TGCAGCGTTGCCGAGACCAACTACGAGCAGTACTTC. This chain joins TRBV29-1 and TRBJ2-7; D remains ambiguous. Trimming pared 4 bases from V and 3 bases from J, leaving 10 bases between. Per the germline V gene, CDR1 is SQVTM and CDR2 is ANQGSEA. The CDR3 is 12 amino acids.

V gene TRBV20-1 combines with J gene TRBJ2-7; 12 nucleotides line up with TRBD2. Germline values: CDR1 DFQATT, CDR2 SNEGSKA (reference sequence). Trimming at V came to 1 base and at J to 7 bases, leaving 2 bases not matched to a gene. The CDR3 runs 13 residues. The CDR3 DNA sequence: TGCAGTGCTAGAGTCGGGACTAGCGGGGAGCAGTACTTC. Its protein product is CSARVGTSGEQYF.

This clonotype was detected many times. The V and J genes are TRBV6-2 or TRBV6-3 and TRBJ2-7; D perhaps matches TRBD1 (6 bases). The CDR3 extends over 16 amino acids. Germline V gene sequence: CDR1 MNHEY, CDR2 SVGEGT. V was shortened by 4 bases and J by 0 bases, with 16 bases between the two germline ends. CDR3 protein: CASSSRQASSSYEQYF. The DNA of the CDR3 is TGTGCCAGCAGTTCCCGACAGGCCTCTAGCTCCTACGAGCAGTACTTC.